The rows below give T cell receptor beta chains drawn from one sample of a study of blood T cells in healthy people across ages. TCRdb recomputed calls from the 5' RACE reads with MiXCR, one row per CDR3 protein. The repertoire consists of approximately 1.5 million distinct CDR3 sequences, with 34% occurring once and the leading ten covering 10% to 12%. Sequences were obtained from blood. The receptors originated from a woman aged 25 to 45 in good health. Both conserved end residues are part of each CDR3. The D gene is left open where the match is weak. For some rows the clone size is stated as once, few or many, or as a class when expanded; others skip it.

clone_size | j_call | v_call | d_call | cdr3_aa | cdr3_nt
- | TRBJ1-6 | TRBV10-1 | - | CASSPSLGSPLHF | TGCGCCAGCAGCCCGAGTTTGGGTTCACCCCTCCACTTT
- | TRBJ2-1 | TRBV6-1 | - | CASSERRASFNEQFF | TGTGCCAGCAGTGAACGGCGGGCCTCATTCAATGAGCAGTTCTTC
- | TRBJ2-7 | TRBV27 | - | CASSWPYEQYF | TGTGCCAGCAGTTGGCCCTACGAGCAGTACTTC
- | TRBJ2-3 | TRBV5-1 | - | CASSLGHGVVDTQYF | TGCGCCAGCAGCTTGGGGCACGGGGTTGTGGATACGCAGTATTTT
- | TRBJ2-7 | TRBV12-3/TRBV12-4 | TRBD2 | CASSFFGGGSYEQYF | TGTGCCAGCAGTTTCTTCGGGGGGGGATCCTACGAGCAGTACTTC
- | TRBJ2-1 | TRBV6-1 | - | CASTRTGGGEQFF | TGTGCCAGCACTAGGACAGGCGGGGGTGAGCAGTTCTTC
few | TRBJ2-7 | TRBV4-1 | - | CASTDPPYKEGPPYEQYF | TGCGCCAGCACCGACCCCCCGTACAAAGAGGGGCCCCCCTACGAGCAGTACTTC
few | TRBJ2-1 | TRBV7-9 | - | CASSLDLRDDEQFF | TGTGCCAGCAGCTTAGATCTCCGGGACGATGAGCAGTTCTTC
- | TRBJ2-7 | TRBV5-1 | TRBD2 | CASSWGTSRGSSYEQYF | TGCGCCAGCAGCTGGGGGACTAGCAGGGGGAGCTCCTACGAGCAGTACTTC
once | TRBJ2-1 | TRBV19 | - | CASSIGTSNYNEQFF | TGTGCCAGTAGTATAGGTACTAGTAACTACAATGAGCAGTTCTTC
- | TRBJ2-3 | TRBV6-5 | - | CASKQGGPSDTQYF | TGTGCCAGCAAGCAGGGGGGCCCATCAGATACGCAGTATTTT
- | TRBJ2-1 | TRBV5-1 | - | CASKDHYNEQFF | TGCGCCAGCAAGGACCATTACAATGAGCAGTTCTTC
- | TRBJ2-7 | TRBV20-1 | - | CSANLRREQYF | TGCAGTGCTAACCTCCGACGCGAGCAGTACTTC
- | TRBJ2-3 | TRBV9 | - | CASSIQEVTSTDTQYF | TGTGCCAGCAGCATTCAGGAGGTGACTAGCACAGATACGCAGTATTTT
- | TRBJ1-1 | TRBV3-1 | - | CASSPGHLTSLNTEAFF | TGTGCCAGCAGCCCCGGCCACCTCACAAGCCTTAACACTGAAGCTTTCTTT
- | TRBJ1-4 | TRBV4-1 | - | CASSRGPPATNEKRFF | TGCGCCAGCAGTCGAGGACCGCCCGCAACTAATGAAAAACGGTTTTTT
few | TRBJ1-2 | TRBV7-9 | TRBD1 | CASSLGSGQETNYGYTF | TGTGCCAGCAGCTTGGGATCGGGACAGGAAACTAACTATGGCTACACCTTC
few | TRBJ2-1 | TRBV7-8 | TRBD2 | CASSPGLAPNNEQFF | TGTGCCAGCAGCCCAGGACTAGCGCCTAATAATGAGCAGTTCTTC
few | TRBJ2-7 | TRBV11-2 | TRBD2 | CASSLGLAGVAYKQYF | TGTGCCAGCAGCTTAGGACTAGCGGGGGTCGCCTACAAGCAGTACTTC
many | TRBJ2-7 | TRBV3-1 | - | CASSQGYAAGEQYF | TGTGCCAGCAGCCAAGGGTACGCAGCTGGGGAGCAGTACTTC
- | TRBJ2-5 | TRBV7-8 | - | CASSLPVVRAQETQYF | TGTGCCAGCAGCCTCCCGGTTGTCAGGGCCCAAGAGACCCAGTACTTC
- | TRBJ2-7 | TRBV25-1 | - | CASSGGPPHEQYF | TGTGCCAGCAGTGGAGGGCCCCCCCACGAGCAGTACTTC